This is a list of T cell receptor beta chains from one sample in a study of control samples from healthy donors and cancer patients. The assay was immunoSEQ multiplex PCR, and TCRdb's table has in-frame clones only and misses some. The repertoire includes 150,000 or so clones, about 93% of them detected once, and about 4% sits in the top ten. The source material was blood. These receptors all stem from a woman in her sixties or seventies in good health. CDR3s include the opening cysteine and the closing phenylalanine or tryptophan.

J gene | V gene | CDR3 protein
TRBJ1-1 | TRBV6-5 | CASRETANGEAFF
TRBJ2-1 | TRBV11-3 | CASSQISGGEQFF
TRBJ1-5 | TRBV12-3/TRBV12-4 | CASSFTNEQPQHF
TRBJ1-2 | TRBV5-1 | CASSLKGVDGYTF
TRBJ1-1 | TRBV2 | CASSRRAGTNTEAFF
TRBJ1-3 | TRBV18 | CASSPLPQGRWENTIYF
TRBJ2-1 | TRBV7-9 | CASSLQGQAVPYNEQFF
TRBJ1-2 | TRBV7-9 | CASSSSPSMSDYTF
TRBJ2-7 | TRBV4-1 | CASSQGLTRTGGRAEQYF
TRBJ1-5 | TRBV7-9 | CASSLFGGDSNQPQHF
TRBJ2-3 | TRBV7-2 | CASSLARQAGATDTQYF
TRBJ2-5 | TRBV7-6 | CASSLTGPKEETQYF
TRBJ1-5 | TRBV19 | CASSIEAWGNQPQHF
TRBJ2-5 | TRBV2 | CASSDRSETQYF
TRBJ2-1 | TRBV15 | CATSILSGVSSYNEQFF
TRBJ2-1 | TRBV4-3 | CASSRKRGRANPEQFF
TRBJ2-2 | TRBV27 | CASKRVGTNTGELFF
TRBJ1-6 | TRBV6-6 | CASSYSAGRNSPLHF
TRBJ1-1 | TRBV7-2 | CASSLGRTGRVENTEAFF
TRBJ2-1 | TRBV4-3 | CASSQGWGTYNEQFF
TRBJ2-3 | TRBV11-3 | CANRGGLYF
TRBJ1-6 | TRBV4-3 | CASSQGGPDNSPLHF
TRBJ1-1 | TRBV29-1 | CSVASQVNTEAFF
TRBJ2-1 | TRBV18 | CASSRLLAGGINEQFF
TRBJ2-2 | TRBV11-2 | CASSLAAFGTGELFF
TRBJ1-4 | TRBV7-6 | CASSLVERLAKDGEKLFF